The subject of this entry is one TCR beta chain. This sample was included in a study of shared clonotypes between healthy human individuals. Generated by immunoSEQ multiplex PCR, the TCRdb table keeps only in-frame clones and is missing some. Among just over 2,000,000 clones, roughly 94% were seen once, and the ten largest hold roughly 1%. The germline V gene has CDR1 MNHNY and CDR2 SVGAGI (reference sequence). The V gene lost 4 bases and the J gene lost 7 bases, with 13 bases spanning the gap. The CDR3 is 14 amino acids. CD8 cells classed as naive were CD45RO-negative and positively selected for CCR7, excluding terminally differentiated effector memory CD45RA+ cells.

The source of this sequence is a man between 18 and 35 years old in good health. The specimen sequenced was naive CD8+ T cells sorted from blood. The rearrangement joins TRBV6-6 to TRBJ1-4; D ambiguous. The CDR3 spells CASSFAEGIEKLFF. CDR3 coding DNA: TGTGCCAGCAGTTTCGCAGAAGGGATTGAAAAACTGTTTTTT.